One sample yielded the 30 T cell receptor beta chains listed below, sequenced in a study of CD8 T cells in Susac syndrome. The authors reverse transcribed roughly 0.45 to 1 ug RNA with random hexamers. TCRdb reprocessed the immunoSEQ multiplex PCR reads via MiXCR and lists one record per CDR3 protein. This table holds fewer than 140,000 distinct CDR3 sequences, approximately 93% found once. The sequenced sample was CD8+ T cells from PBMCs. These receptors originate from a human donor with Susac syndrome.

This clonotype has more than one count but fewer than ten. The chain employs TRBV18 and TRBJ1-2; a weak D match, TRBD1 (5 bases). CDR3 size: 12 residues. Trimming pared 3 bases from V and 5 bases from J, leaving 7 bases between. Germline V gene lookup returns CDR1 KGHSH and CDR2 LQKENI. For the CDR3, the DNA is TGTGCCAGCTCACCCGACAGTTATGGCTACACCTTC. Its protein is CASSPDSYGYTF.

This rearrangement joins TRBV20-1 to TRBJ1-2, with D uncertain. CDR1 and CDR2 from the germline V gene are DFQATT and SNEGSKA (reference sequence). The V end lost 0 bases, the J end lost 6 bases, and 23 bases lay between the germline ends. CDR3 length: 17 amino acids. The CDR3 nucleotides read TGCAGTGCTAGAGATTGGCCGGACCACCGGACGTTGGATGGCTACACCTTC. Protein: CSARDWPDHRTLDGYTF.

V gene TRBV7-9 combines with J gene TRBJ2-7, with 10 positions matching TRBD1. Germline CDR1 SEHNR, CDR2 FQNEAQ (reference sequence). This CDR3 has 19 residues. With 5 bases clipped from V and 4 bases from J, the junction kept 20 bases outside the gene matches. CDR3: CASSPNKLGQGSPGYEQYF. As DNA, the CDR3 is TGTGCCAGCAGCCCTAACAAATTGGGACAGGGGTCCCCCGGGTACGAGCAGTACTTC.

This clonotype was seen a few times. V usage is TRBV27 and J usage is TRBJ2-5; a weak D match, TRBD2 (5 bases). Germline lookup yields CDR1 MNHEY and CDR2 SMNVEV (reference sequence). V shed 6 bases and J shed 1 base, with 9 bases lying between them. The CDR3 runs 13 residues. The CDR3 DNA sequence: TGTGCCAGCAGCCAGGACTTCCAAGAGACCCAGTACTTC. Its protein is CASSQDFQETQYF.

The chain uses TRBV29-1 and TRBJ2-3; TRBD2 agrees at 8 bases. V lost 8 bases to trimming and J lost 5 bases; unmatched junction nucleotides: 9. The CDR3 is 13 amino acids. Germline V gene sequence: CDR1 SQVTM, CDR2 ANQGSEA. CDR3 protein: CSFSGGPGDTQYF. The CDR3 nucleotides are TGCAGCTTCTCGGGGGGGCCTGGAGATACGCAGTATTTT.

CDR3 in DNA: TGTGCCGCATCAGGGGGCACCGGGGAGCTGTTTTTT. It specifies CAASGGTGELFF. The genes are TRBV9 and TRBJ2-2; 7 bases line up with TRBD1. The CDR3 extends over 12 amino acids. V was pared by 10 bases and J by 4 bases, with 4 bases of the junction left unmatched. Germline assignment: CDR1 SGDLS and CDR2 YYNGEE. The full variable domain, its missing parts supplied by reference TRBV9 and TRBJ2-2, is DSGVTQTPKHLITATGQRVTLRCSPRSGDLSVYWYQQSLDQGLQFLIQYYNGEERAKGNILERFSAQQFPDLHSELNLSSLELGDSALYFCAASGGTGELFFGEGSRLTVL.

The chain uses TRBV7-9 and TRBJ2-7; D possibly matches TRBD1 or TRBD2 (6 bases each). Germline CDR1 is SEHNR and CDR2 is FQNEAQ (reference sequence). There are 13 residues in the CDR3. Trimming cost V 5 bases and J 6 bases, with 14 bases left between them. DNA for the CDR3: TGTGCCAGCAGCCCCACCTCGGGGGCCGAGCAGTACTTC. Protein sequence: CASSPTSGAEQYF.

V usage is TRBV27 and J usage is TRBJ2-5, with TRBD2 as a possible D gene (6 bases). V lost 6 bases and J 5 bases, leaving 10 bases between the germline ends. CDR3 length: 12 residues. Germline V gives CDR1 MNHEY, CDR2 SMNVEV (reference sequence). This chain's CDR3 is CASRGGRETQYF. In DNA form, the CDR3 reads TGTGCCAGCAGGGGGGGTCGGGAGACCCAGTACTTC.

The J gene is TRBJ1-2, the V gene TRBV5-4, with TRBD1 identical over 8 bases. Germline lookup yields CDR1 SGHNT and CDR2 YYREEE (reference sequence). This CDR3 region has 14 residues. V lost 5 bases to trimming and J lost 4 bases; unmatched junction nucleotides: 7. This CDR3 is CASRIQGVGYGYTF. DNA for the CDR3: TGTGCCAGCAGGATACAGGGGGTGGGCTATGGCTACACCTTC.

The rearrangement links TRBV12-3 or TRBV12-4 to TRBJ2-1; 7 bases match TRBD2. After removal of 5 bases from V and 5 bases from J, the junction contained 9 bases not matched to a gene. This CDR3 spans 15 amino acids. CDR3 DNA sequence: TGTGCCAGCAGTCCTGGGGGACTACCCGACAATGAGCAGTTCTTC. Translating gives CASSPGGLPDNEQFF.

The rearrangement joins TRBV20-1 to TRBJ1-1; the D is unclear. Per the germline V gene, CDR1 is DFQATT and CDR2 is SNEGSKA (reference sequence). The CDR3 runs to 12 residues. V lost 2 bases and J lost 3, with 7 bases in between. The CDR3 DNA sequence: TGCAGTGCTAGACAGGCTGACACTGAAGCTTTCTTT. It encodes CSARQADTEAFF.

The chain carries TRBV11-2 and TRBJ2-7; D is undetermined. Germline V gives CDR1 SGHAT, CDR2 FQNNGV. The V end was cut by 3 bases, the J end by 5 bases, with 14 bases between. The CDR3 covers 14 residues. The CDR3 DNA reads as TGTGCCAGCAGCTTTTATAGGGAAAAGAACGAGCAGTACTTC. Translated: CASSFYREKNEQYF.

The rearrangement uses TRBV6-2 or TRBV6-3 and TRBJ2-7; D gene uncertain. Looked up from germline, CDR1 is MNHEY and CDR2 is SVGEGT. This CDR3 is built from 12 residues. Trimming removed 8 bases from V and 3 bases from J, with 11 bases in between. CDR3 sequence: CASGEGYYEQYF. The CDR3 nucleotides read TGTGCCAGCGGGGAAGGCTACTACGAGCAGTACTTC.

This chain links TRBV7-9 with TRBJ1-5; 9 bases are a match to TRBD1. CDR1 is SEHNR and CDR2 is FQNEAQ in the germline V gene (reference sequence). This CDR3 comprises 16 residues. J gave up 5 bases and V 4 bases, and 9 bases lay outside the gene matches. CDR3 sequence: CASSYAGTGNDQPQHF. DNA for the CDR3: TGTGCCAGCAGCTACGCCGGGACAGGGAATGATCAGCCCCAGCATTTT.

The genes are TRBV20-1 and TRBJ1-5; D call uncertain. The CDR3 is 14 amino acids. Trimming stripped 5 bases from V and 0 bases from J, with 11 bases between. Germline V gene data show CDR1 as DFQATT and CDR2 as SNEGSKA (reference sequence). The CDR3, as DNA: TGCAGTGCTCGGGATGGCGATAGCAATCAGCCCCAGCATTTT. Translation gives CSARDGDSNQPQHF.

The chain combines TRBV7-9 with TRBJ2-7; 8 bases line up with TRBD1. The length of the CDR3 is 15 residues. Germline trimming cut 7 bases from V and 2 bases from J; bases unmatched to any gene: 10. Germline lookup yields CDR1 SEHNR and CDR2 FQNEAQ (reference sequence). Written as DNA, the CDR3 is TGTGCCAGCATCAATTACGGGACAGGAACCTACGAGCAGTACTTC. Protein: CASINYGTGTYEQYF.

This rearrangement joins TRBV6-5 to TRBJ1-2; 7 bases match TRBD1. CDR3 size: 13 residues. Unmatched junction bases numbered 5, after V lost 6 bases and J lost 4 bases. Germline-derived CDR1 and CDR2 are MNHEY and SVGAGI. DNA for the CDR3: TGTGCCAGCAGATCCGACAGGGCCTATGGCTACACCTTC. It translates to CASRSDRAYGYTF.

CDR3 coding DNA: TGCAGCGTTGAATTCGTTGGGGAGCTGTTTTTT. It encodes CSVEFVGELFF. This sequence joins TRBV29-1 and TRBJ2-2; no reliable D call. Germline lookup yields CDR1 SQVTM and CDR2 ANQGSEA. The CDR3 is 11 amino acids. Trimming took off 2 bases at V and 8 bases at J, with 6 bases between the two ends.

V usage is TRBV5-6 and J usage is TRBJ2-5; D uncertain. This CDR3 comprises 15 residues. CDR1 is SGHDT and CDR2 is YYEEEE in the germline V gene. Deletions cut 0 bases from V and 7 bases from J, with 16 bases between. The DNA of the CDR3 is TGTGCCAGCAGCTTGGGACAACGAGCGCGAGGGACCCAGTACTTC. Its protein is CASSLGQRARGTQYF.

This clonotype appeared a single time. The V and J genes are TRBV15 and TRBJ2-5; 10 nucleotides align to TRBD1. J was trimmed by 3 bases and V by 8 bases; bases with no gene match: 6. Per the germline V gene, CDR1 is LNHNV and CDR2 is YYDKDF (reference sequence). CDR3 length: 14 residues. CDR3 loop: CATGTGEGEETQYF. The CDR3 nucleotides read TGTGCCACCGGGACAGGGGAGGGGGAAGAGACCCAGTACTTC.

The CDR3 coding sequence is TGTGCCAGCAGCTCGGGGCAGGTCCCTTTCTTT. Its translation: CASSSGQVPFF. The genes are TRBV13 and TRBJ1-1; D might be TRBD1 (5 bases). The CDR3 runs to 11 residues. The V gene's germline CDR1 is PRHDT and CDR2 FYEKMQ (reference sequence). The V end lost 4 bases, the J end lost 12 bases, and 12 bases lay between the germline ends.

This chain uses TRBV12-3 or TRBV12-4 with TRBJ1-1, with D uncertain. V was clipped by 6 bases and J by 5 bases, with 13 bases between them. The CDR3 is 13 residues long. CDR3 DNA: TGTGCCAGCAGCCTTACCACCGGGACTGAAGCTTTCTTT. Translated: CASSLTTGTEAFF.

CDR3 loop: CASSSAGRLANTEAFF. The CDR3 DNA follows: TGTGCCAGCAGCTCCGCCGGCAGACTTGCGAACACTGAAGCTTTCTTT. V and J are TRBV7-2 and TRBJ1-1; no firm D call. Trimming took off 4 bases at V and 1 base at J, with 16 bases between the two ends. The length of the CDR3 is 16 residues. Germline CDR1 SGHTA, CDR2 FQGNSA.

CDR3 protein: CASYTSSYNEQFF. CDR3 sequence (DNA): TGTGCCAGTTACACTAGCTCCTACAATGAGCAGTTCTTC. This chain uses TRBV2 with TRBJ2-1; the D gene is possibly TRBD2 (5 bases). The germline CDR1 and CDR2 sequences are SNHLY and FYNNEI. The CDR3 covers 13 residues. Trimming took 9 bases from V and 0 from J, leaving 9 bases between them.

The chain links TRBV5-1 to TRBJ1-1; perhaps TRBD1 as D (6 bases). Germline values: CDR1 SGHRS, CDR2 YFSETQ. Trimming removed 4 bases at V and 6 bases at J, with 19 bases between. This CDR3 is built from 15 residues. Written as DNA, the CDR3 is TGCGCCAGCAGCCCAAATGAAATAGGGGGGGCTGAAGCTTTCTTT. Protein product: CASSPNEIGGAEAFF. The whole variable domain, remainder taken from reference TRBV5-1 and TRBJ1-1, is KAGVTQTPRYLIKTRGQQVTLSCSPISGHRSVSWYQQTPGQGLQFLFEYFSETQRNKGNFPGRFSGRQFSNSRSEMNVSTLELGDSALYLCASSPNEIGGAEAFFGQGTRLTVV.

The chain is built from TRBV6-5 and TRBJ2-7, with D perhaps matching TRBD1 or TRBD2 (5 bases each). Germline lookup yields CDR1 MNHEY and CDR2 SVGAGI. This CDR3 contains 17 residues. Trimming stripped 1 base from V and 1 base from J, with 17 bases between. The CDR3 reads CASSYFRPGTDSYEQYF. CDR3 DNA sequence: TGTGCCAGCAGTTACTTTCGACCCGGGACGGATTCCTACGAGCAGTACTTC.

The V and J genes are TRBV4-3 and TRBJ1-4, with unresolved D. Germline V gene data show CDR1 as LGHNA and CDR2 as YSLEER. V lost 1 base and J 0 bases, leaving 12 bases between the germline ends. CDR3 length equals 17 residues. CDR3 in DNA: TGCGCCAGCAGCCAAGTGTCCCCCAGCGCAACTAATGAAAAACTGTTTTTT. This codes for CASSQVSPSATNEKLFF.

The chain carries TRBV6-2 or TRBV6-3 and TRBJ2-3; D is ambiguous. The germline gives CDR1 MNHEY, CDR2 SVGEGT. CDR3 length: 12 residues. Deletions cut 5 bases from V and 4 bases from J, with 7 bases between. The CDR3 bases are TGTGCCAGCAGTGCACCATCAGATACGCAGTATTTT. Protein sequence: CASSAPSDTQYF.

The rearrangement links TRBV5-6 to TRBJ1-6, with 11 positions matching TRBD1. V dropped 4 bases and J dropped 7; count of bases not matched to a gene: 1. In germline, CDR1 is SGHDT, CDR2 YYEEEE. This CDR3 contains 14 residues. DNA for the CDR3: TGTGCCAGCAGCGGGGACAGGGGGAATTCACCCCTCCACTTT. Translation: CASSGDRGNSPLHF.

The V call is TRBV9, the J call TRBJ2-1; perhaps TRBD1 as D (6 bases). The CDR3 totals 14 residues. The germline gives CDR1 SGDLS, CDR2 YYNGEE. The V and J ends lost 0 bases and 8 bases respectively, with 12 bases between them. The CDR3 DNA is TGTGCCAGCAGCGTAGCCGACAGGTTCTATGAGCAGTTCTTC. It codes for CASSVADRFYEQFF.